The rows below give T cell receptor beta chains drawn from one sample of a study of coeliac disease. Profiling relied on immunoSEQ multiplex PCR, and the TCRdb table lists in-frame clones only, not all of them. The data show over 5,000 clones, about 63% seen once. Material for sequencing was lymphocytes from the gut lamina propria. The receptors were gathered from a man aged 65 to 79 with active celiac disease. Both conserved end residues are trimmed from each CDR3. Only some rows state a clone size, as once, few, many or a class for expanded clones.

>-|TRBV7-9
ASSLGQGRFSGANVLT
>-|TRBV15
ATSSTGGRATDTQY
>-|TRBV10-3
AISVGGNTEAF
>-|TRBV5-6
ASSLAPRRETYEQY
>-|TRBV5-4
ASSKTSGGAYETQY
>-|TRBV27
ASSSFRAGGRNEQF
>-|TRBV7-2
ASSHWTSGGTQETQY
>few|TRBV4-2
ASTGTGNTEAF
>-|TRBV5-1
ASSNGTSGSAHEQY
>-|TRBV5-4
ASSLTSGSYEQY
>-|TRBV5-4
ASSVQGSGELF
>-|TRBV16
ASSQGRAGTEAF
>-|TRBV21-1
ASSKGETGALPYEQY
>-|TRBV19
ASSSQGSNGYT
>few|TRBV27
ASSFRTGGASYGYT
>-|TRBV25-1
ASSERTHTDTQY
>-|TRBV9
ASSEGLAATYEQY
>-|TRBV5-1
ASSLGGLAGGEQF
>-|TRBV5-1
ASSSGLLNREGGTDTQY
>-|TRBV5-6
ASSLFRRGGYEQY
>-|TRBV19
ASSPQTDSYEQY
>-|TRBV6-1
ASAQAQETQY
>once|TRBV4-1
ASSQNQKIDRGRPYEQY
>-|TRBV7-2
ASSPGLAGDGGTDTQY
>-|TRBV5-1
ASSLAQPPGTEAF
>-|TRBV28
ASGFGTGGTSEAF